One sample yielded the 17 T cell receptor beta chains listed below, sequenced in a study of CD8+CD57+ T cells in acquired aplastic anemia. Researchers used genomic DNA as the template to profile TCR beta VDJ and CDR3. MiXCR was run by TCRdb on the reads, yielding one entry per CDR3 protein. The table has about 220,000 distinct CDR3 sequences, 34% seen once. Sequenced: sorted CD4+, CD8+, or CD8+CD57+ T cells (not recorded which) from PBMCs. The receptors here all came from a human donor in good health, serving as a control.

A remark on this clonotype: This may be a read error, as it is one base from a much larger clone. V usage is TRBV14 and J usage is TRBJ2-2; 10 bases are a match to TRBD1. The germline CDR1 and CDR2 sequences are SGHDN and FVKESK. The CDR3 totals 15 residues. In nucleotides, the CDR3 is TGTGCCCGCAGCCGACGACAGGGGGCGGACGGGGAGCTGTTTTTT. This gives the protein CARSRRQGADGELFF.

Ten or more counts support this clonotype. This chain uses TRBV29-1 with TRBJ1-1; unclear D gene. The V end was cut by 3 bases, the J end by 1 base, with 15 bases between. Per germline, CDR1 SQVTM and CDR2 ANQGSEA. This CDR3 spans 15 amino acids. In DNA, the CDR3 is TGCAGCGTTGATTCGCAGACAACCCCGAACACTGAAGCTTTCTTT. This gives the protein CSVDSQTTPNTEAFF.

Note on this clonotype: A much larger clone lies one base from this, so it may be a read error. The chain joins TRBV20-1 to TRBJ2-3; a weak D match, TRBD2 (6 bases). The CDR3 runs to 12 residues. Germline CDR1 DFQATT, CDR2 SNEGSKA (reference sequence). For the CDR3, the DNA is TGCAGTGCCCGGACTTCCGGGGGTACGCAGTGTTTT. This sequence encodes CSARTSGGTQCF.

The chain has TRBV15 and TRBJ1-1; the D is unclear. The CDR3 extends over 12 amino acids. The ends were cut back, 0 bases at V and 4 bases at J, with 3 bases in the middle. Germline V lookup: CDR1 LNHNV, CDR2 YYDKDF (reference sequence). The CDR3 DNA is TGTGCCACCAGCAGAGACACCACTGAAGCTTTCTTT. Its translation: CATSRDTTEAFF.

At least ten counts were recorded for this clonotype. The genes are TRBV12-3 or TRBV12-4 and TRBJ1-2; D remains ambiguous. The length of the CDR3 is 13 residues. The germline V and J ends were trimmed by 7 bases and 4 bases, with 13 bases remaining between them. DNA of the CDR3: TGTGCCAGCAAGACCAGGATAAGCTATGGCTACACCTTC. Amino acids: CASKTRISYGYTF.

This clonotype was observed a few times. The chain couples TRBV12-3 or TRBV12-4 to TRBJ2-1; D ambiguous. V lost 3 bases to trimming and J lost 7 bases, with 16 bases between them. This CDR3 spans 15 amino acids. The CDR3 here is CASSFGQSYQNEQFF. For the CDR3, the DNA is TGTGCCAGCAGTTTCGGCCAAAGTTACCAAAATGAGCAGTTCTTC.

This clonotype showed up many times. The gene calls are TRBV15 and TRBJ1-5, with D unclear. The germline V and J ends were trimmed by 3 bases and 2 bases, with 11 bases remaining between them. Germline values: CDR1 LNHNV, CDR2 YYDKDF (reference sequence). The CDR3 spans 15 residues. The CDR3 is CATSSPRQGNQPQHF. The CDR3 DNA follows: TGTGCCACCAGCAGTCCCCGGCAGGGCAATCAGCCCCAGCATTTT.

The table lists this clonotype with many counts. This chain joins TRBV24-1 and TRBJ2-2; TRBD1 is a possible D gene (6 bases). From germline, CDR1 is KGHDR and CDR2 SFDVKD. The CDR3 is made up of 15 amino acids. Trimming stripped 4 bases from V and 2 bases from J, with 10 bases between. The CDR3 here is CATSDPGANTGELFF. The CDR3 DNA sequence: TGTGCCACCAGTGACCCAGGGGCTAACACCGGGGAGCTGTTTTTT.

V is TRBV9 and J is TRBJ2-3, with TRBD1 matching 9 bases. CDR3 length equals 18 residues. Germline assignment: CDR1 SGDLS and CDR2 YYNGEE. V lost 5 bases and J lost 3; bases outside the gene matches: 16. CDR3 sequence reads: CASSGPGQGGDTTDTQYF. The CDR3 DNA sequence: TGTGCCAGCAGTGGGCCGGGACAGGGAGGAGACACGACAGATACGCAGTATTTT.

The chain combines TRBV30 with TRBJ2-3; D possibly uses TRBD1 or TRBD2 (5 bases each). Looked up from germline, CDR1 is GTSNPN and CDR2 is SVGIG (reference sequence). CDR3 length: 13 amino acids. The germline V and J ends were trimmed by 2 bases and 1 base, with 7 bases remaining between them. The CDR3 protein is CAWSLGGTDTQYF. The CDR3 DNA sequence: TGTGCCTGGAGTTTGGGGGGCACAGATACGCAGTATTTT.

This clonotype was observed a few times. This chain connects TRBV4-1 to TRBJ1-5, with TRBD1 matching over 8 bases. V lost 0 bases, J lost 10 bases, and 14 bases stayed unmatched. Germline V lookup: CDR1 MGHRA, CDR2 YSYEKL. The CDR3 runs to 17 residues. CDR3 sequence: CASSQDATTWTGNPQHF. Here the CDR3 DNA reads TGCGCCAGCAGCCAAGATGCCACTACTTGGACAGGGAATCCCCAGCATTTT.

This clonotype was counted many times. This rearrangement joins TRBV19 to TRBJ1-2, with D maybe TRBD1 (6 bases). Trimming stripped 3 bases from V and 3 bases from J, with 11 bases between. The CDR3 contains 14 residues. Germline V gene lookup returns CDR1 LNHDA and CDR2 SQIVND (reference sequence). CDR3 coding DNA: TGTGCCAGTAGTATCCTAGGGGGAGACTATGGCTACACCTTC. It yields the protein CASSILGGDYGYTF.

This clonotype was seen a few times. The rearrangement links TRBV2 to TRBJ1-1; D is perhaps TRBD1 (6 bases). Deletions cut 6 bases from V and 5 bases from J, with 16 bases between. The CDR3 totals 14 residues. Germline CDR1 is SNHLY and CDR2 is FYNNEI. The DNA for the CDR3 is TGTGCCAGCAGAGCCGCAGGGGTCGGGACTGAAGCTTTCTTT. The encoded protein is CASRAAGVGTEAFF.

Concerning this clonotype: The CDR3 ends on some other residue instead of the conserved phenylalanine or tryptophan, so this is likely a read error. The rearrangement uses TRBV6-1 and TRBJ1-1; 9 bases line up with TRBD1. The CDR3 sequence is 14 residues long. Per germline, CDR1 MNHNS and CDR2 SASEGT. After removal of 6 bases from V and 1 base from J, the junction contained 3 bases not matched to a gene. For the CDR3, the DNA is TGTGCCAGCAGCCGGGGACAGGGGAACACTGAAGCTTTCCTT. Translated, it gives CASSRGQGNTEAFL.

In this sample, this clonotype turned up many times. The rearrangement links TRBV20-1 to TRBJ2-7, with D perhaps assigned TRBD1 or TRBD2 (5 bases each). The CDR3 extends over 12 amino acids. V shed 5 bases and J shed 3 bases, with 11 bases lying between them. Germline-derived CDR1 and CDR2 are DFQATT and SNEGSKA (reference sequence). CDR3 DNA sequence: TGCAGTGCTGAGGGACCGATCTACGAGCAGTACTTC. Translating gives CSAEGPIYEQYF.

This clonotype was picked up many times. The chain uses TRBV20-1 and TRBJ2-7; no firm D call. Germline CDR1 is DFQATT and CDR2 is SNEGSKA (reference sequence). V was clipped by 2 bases and J by 5 bases, with 7 bases between them. The CDR3 is 11 amino acids. The CDR3 loop reads CSARILDEQYF. Written as DNA, the CDR3 is TGCAGTGCTAGAATTTTGGACGAGCAGTACTTC.

Points on this clonotype: A much larger clone lies one base from this, so it may be a read error. The chain recombines TRBV7-8 with TRBJ2-5; tentatively, D is TRBD1 (6 bases). The V gene's germline CDR1 is SGHVS and CDR2 FQNEAQ. V was pared by 5 bases and J by 5 bases, with 21 bases between. The CDR3 spans 16 residues. This CDR3 is CASSPTPGTQGETQYF. The CDR3 DNA reads as TGTGCCAGCAGCCCAACCCCTGGGACCCAGGGGGAGACCCAGTACTTC.